This T cell receptor (beta chain) is drawn from a study of blood T cell repertoires in COVID-19 (dated by TCRdb to about 2020). Regarding the study in general: Samples covering the acute and convalescent phases of COVID-19 were provided by collaborators in the United States, Italy and Spain. Where HLA class I and class II types were available, the types were taken from metadata supplied by the sample provider, not from assay-based typing. The repertoires were made available in a free public database intended to serve as a resource for research on the immune response to SARS-CoV-2. The material from the prospective study consisted of cDNA or gDNA derived from T cells, B-cell-depleted T cells, or PBMCs. Samples were obtained from the ongoing ImmuneRACE study (first 160 participants) and from 1,254 subjects provided by 6 global collaborators. The dataset comprised deeply sampled blood TCRbeta repertoires from subjects exposed to, actively infected with, or recovered from COVID-19. The sample metadata nearly always contained a de-identified subject ID, COVID-19 status, age in years and sex. Results and caveats for the whole study, not just this receptor: Clinical and demographic metadata were provided uncurated, with the amount varying by source and participant.

In Seattle, one collaborating source enrolled patients while the infection was active and tracked those patients longitudinally over the course of disease. Collaborating institutions collected whole blood in K2EDTA tubes following their own protocols. Collaborator samples were shipped for TCRbeta analysis as frozen whole blood, isolated PBMCs, or DNA extracted from either sample type. Of note for this clone: Its antigen specificity is not known. Base qualities are not at hand, and no much larger clone is one base apart.

The immunoSEQ Assay, a bias-controlled multiplex PCR, was used to amplify TCRbeta CDR3 regions from genomic DNA. On the study's bioinformatics: The number of nucleated cells in each sample was estimated from the amplification of reference gene primers within the assay. To quantify the absolute abundance of each unique TCRbeta CDR3 rearrangement, sequence reads were collapsed and filtered. For each sample, productive Simpson clonality was calculated as the square root of Simpson's diversity index over productive rearrangements. TCRdb took this table from immuneACCESS and kept in-frame rearrangements with V and J called. Such tables lack part of the clones; where checked against another copy, unresolved V genes explain under half of the gap, and the rest is unexplained. That table gives V, J and clone size, and the DNA gave D and trimming. This sample has 150,000 to 200,000 clones in its table, and 82% of those were observed once. Under 9% of the sample comes from the top ten.

The germline V gene yields SGHAT for CDR1 and FQNNGV for CDR2. The CDR3 spans 15 residues, from the cysteine through the phenylalanine. Of all the DNA, just the CDR3 is kept, 45 bases in frame from base 1. V trim: 10 bases; J trim: 5 bases; unmatched bases: 16. This clonotype was sampled from a woman aged 40 to 50 with COVID-19, enrolled during active disease. The chain is assembled from TRBV11-2 and TRBJ2-5, with 7 bases aligning to TRBD2. The source material was peripheral blood. The sequenced DNA: TGTGCCATTCCTTTGCGTCCGGGGGGTGGGGAGACCCAGTACTTC. Its translation reads: CAIPLRPGGGETQYF.